The 27 T cell receptor beta chains reported below all come from one sample, sequenced in a study of graft-versus-host responses after intestinal transplantation. Measured with immunoSEQ multiplex PCR; TCRdb has only the in-frame clones, and not every one. The sample lists under 90,000 clones; roughly 90% were seen once. These receptors' targets are unknown. This specimen consisted of unstimulated CD4+ T cells sorted from spleen or lymph node cells, obtained before transplant. Every receptor here comes from a human donor who was the organ donor for an intestinal transplant.

This rearrangement joins TRBV10-1 to TRBJ1-1; a possible D gene is TRBD1 (6 bases). Trimming pared 4 bases from V and 0 bases from J, leaving 6 bases between. The CDR3 spans 13 residues. Looked up from germline, CDR1 is WNHNN and CDR2 is SYGVQD (reference sequence). Written as DNA, the CDR3 is TGCGCCAGCAGTGGGACAGTGAACACTGAAGCTTTCTTT. Translated, it gives CASSGTVNTEAFF.

The V call is TRBV19, the J call TRBJ2-3, with 7 bases lining up with TRBD2. The CDR3 loop spans 13 amino acids. J lost 3 bases, V lost 11 bases, and 8 bases had no gene match. Germline V CDR1 and CDR2: LNHDA, SQIVND (reference sequence). The CDR3 nucleotides are TGTGCCTCCGGAGCGGGGTTAACAGATACGCAGTATTTT. This translates into CASGAGLTDTQYF.

The chain couples TRBV25-1 to TRBJ2-7; TRBD1 might be the D (5 bases). The V end was cut by 1 base, the J end by 5 bases, with 15 bases between. CDR3 length: 15 amino acids. CDR1 is MGHDK and CDR2 is SYGVNS in the germline V gene. Here the CDR3 DNA reads TGTGCCAGCAGTGAATGGGCAGGGCCCCTAAACGAGCAGTACTTC. Encoded protein: CASSEWAGPLNEQYF.

The chain employs TRBV5-1 and TRBJ2-1; perhaps TRBD1 as D (6 bases). Trimming cost V 1 base and J 8 bases, with 10 bases left between them. The germline V gene has CDR1 SGHRS and CDR2 YFSETQ. This CDR3 has 13 amino acids. The DNA of the CDR3 is TGCGCCAGCAGCTTGTTACCAGGGGATGAGCAGTTCTTC. This gives the protein CASSLLPGDEQFF. The whole variable domain, filled in from reference TRBV5-1 and TRBJ2-1, reads KAGVTQTPRYLIKTRGQQVTLSCSPISGHRSVSWYQQTPGQGLQFLFEYFSETQRNKGNFPGRFSGRQFSNSRSEMNVSTLELGDSALYLCASSLLPGDEQFFGPGTRLTVL.

The chain uses TRBV9 and TRBJ2-3, with 7 bases identical to TRBD2. Germline V gene lookup returns CDR1 SGDLS and CDR2 YYNGEE. This CDR3 is built from 20 residues. Losses at the gene ends were 0 bases for V and 5 bases for J; bases not matched to a gene: 21. In nucleotides, the CDR3 is TGTGCCAGCAGCGTAGACCCAGCGGGGTCGTTTTCCCACACACAAGATACGCAGTATTTT. This codes for CASSVDPAGSFSHTQDTQYF.

The chain has TRBV30 and TRBJ2-3; TRBD2 agrees at 10 bases. J lost 6 bases, V lost 4 bases, and 7 bases had no gene match. The CDR3 runs to 14 residues. The germline gives CDR1 GTSNPN, CDR2 SVGIG (reference sequence). The CDR3 sequence is CAWTGYSGRDTQYF. The CDR3 coding sequence is TGTGCCTGGACTGGATATAGCGGGAGGGATACGCAGTATTTT.

This clone has only one observation. The CDR3 region is CASSFGQGTETQYF. Written as DNA, the CDR3 is TGCGCCAGCAGCTTCGGACAGGGCACGGAGACCCAGTACTTC. The rearrangement uses TRBV5-1 and TRBJ2-5; TRBD1 agrees at 8 bases. V shed 2 bases, J shed 5 bases, and the junction held 5 bases outside the gene matches. The CDR3 totals 14 residues. CDR1 SGHRS and CDR2 YFSETQ come from the germline V gene.

The V and J genes are TRBV6-5 and TRBJ2-3, with TRBD2 as a possible D gene (5 bases). The CDR3 consists of 11 residues. V was cut by 4 bases and J by 6 bases, with 5 bases left in between. Germline values: CDR1 MNHEY, CDR2 SVGAGI. The DNA of the CDR3 is TGTGCCAGCAGTTCGGGGGATACGCAGTATTTT. As protein: CASSSGDTQYF.

Only one count was recorded for this clone. This sequence joins TRBV18 and TRBJ2-4; TRBD2 agrees at 12 bases. This CDR3 comprises 14 residues. J was trimmed by 6 bases and V by 6 bases; bases with no gene match: 3. From germline, CDR1 is KGHSH and CDR2 LQKENI. CDR3 nucleotides: TGTGCCAGCTCTACGACTAGCGGGGGAAACATTCAGTACTTC. Translating it yields CASSTTSGGNIQYF.

The chain has TRBV14 and TRBJ2-5; TRBD2 agrees at 7 bases. The CDR3 length is 16 residues. From germline, CDR1 is SGHDN and CDR2 FVKESK. Trimming removed 1 base from V and 2 bases from J; junction bases left unmatched: 7. The CDR3 protein is CASSQGLAGPQETQYF. The CDR3 nucleotides are TGTGCCAGCAGCCAAGGATTAGCGGGCCCTCAAGAGACCCAGTACTTC.

The J gene is TRBJ1-4, the V gene TRBV15; 12 positions agree with TRBD1. The CDR3 extends over 18 amino acids. With V trimmed by 5 bases and J by 7 bases, 14 bases remained unmatched. Germline CDR1 and CDR2: LNHNV and YYDKDF (reference sequence). The DNA for the CDR3 is TGTGCCACCAGCGCAATCCTCAGGGACAGGGGGCAAGGTGAAAAACTGTTTTTT. This codes for CATSAILRDRGQGEKLFF.

The table lists this clone with a count of one. This rearrangement joins TRBV9 to TRBJ2-7, with 15 nucleotides matching TRBD2. CDR1 and CDR2 (germline): SGDLS, YYNGEE. V lost 4 bases, J lost 2 bases, and 7 bases stayed unmatched. This CDR3 contains 17 residues. The CDR3 loop reads CASSPGTSGGRPYEQYF. The CDR3 DNA follows: TGTGCCAGCAGCCCCGGGACTAGCGGGGGGCGGCCCTACGAGCAGTACTTC. Full variable domain (missing parts from reference TRBV9 and TRBJ2-7): DSGVTQTPKHLITATGQRVTLRCSPRSGDLSVYWYQQSLDQGLQFLIQYYNGEERAKGNILERFSAQQFPDLHSELNLSSLELGDSALYFCASSPGTSGGRPYEQYFGPGTRLTVT.

V usage is TRBV5-6 and J usage is TRBJ1-4; the D gene is possibly TRBD1 (5 bases). Germline CDR1 and CDR2: SGHDT and YYEEEE. The length of the CDR3 is 15 residues. Deletions cut 1 base from V and 5 bases from J, with 12 bases between. The CDR3 DNA is TGTGCCAGCAGCTTGTCCGGGGGAAGCAATGAAAAACTGTTTTTT. Amino acids: CASSLSGGSNEKLFF. The full variable domain, its missing parts supplied by reference TRBV5-6 and TRBJ1-4, is DAGVTQSPTHLIKTRGQQVTLRCSPKSGHDTVSWYQQALGQGPQFIFQYYEEEERQRGNFPDRFSGHQFPNYSSELNVNALLLGDSALYLCASSLSGGSNEKLFFGSGTQLSVL.

This clone occurred once. The chain combines TRBV7-8 with TRBJ2-7; D might be TRBD2 (6 bases). Per the germline V gene, CDR1 is SGHVS and CDR2 is FQNEAQ. The CDR3 covers 15 residues. V was trimmed by 4 bases and J by 2 bases, leaving 15 bases between them. The CDR3 spells CASSSSYGGTYEQYF. The CDR3 region has the DNA TGTGCCAGCAGCTCCTCCTATGGGGGGACCTACGAGCAGTACTTC.

The rearrangement links TRBV18 to TRBJ2-1; 11 positions agree with TRBD2. The germline CDR1 and CDR2 sequences are KGHSH and LQKENI. This CDR3 contains 17 residues. The ends lost 1 base at V and 0 bases at J; junction bases unmatched: 2. The CDR3 coding sequence is TGTGCCAGCTCACCACTTACTAGCGGGAGCTCCTACAATGAGCAGTTCTTC. This translates into CASSPLTSGSSYNEQFF.

The V and J genes are TRBV6-6 and TRBJ1-3; 9 bases match TRBD1. The germline V gene encodes CDR1 MNHNY and CDR2 SVGAGI (reference sequence). CDR3 length: 14 amino acids. The trim removed 8 bases at V and 3 bases at J, leaving 5 bases unmatched. CDR3 protein: CASLQGAGGNTIYF. CDR3 nucleotide sequence: TGTGCCAGCCTACAGGGGGCGGGTGGAAACACCATATATTTT.

V and J are TRBV11-2 and TRBJ2-5; 13 nucleotides agree with TRBD2. CDR3 length: 15 amino acids. With 5 bases clipped from V and 4 bases from J, the junction kept 4 bases outside the gene matches. Germline assignment: CDR1 SGHAT and CDR2 FQNNGV. CDR3 bases: TGTGCCAGCAGCATCGGACTAGCGGGGGCAGAGACCCAGTACTTC. Its protein is CASSIGLAGAETQYF.

The chain recombines TRBV27 with TRBJ1-4; maybe TRBD1 (6 bases). The CDR3 runs to 16 residues. Germline V gene lookup returns CDR1 MNHEY and CDR2 SMNVEV (reference sequence). V lost 6 bases to trimming and J lost 6 bases, with 20 bases between them. The CDR3 DNA sequence: TGTGCCAGCAGACCTCACCTGGGGGCTGGGGATGAAAAACTGTTTTTT. It is translated as CASRPHLGAGDEKLFF.

The chain carries TRBV7-6 and TRBJ2-2, with D perhaps TRBD1 (6 bases). V was trimmed by 2 bases and J by 8 bases, leaving 15 bases between them. The CDR3 is 15 amino acids. Germline assignment: CDR1 SGHVS and CDR2 FNYEAQ. The CDR3 DNA reads as TGTGCCAGCAGCTTACTGAGGGGGACGGGAGGGGAGCTGTTTTTT. Translation gives CASSLLRGTGGELFF.

This clone was picked up one time. This chain joins TRBV5-4 and TRBJ2-1; D may be TRBD2 (6 bases). V shed 1 base and J shed 0 bases, with 8 bases lying between them. The germline V gene encodes CDR1 SGHNT and CDR2 YYREEE (reference sequence). This CDR3 region has 15 residues. As DNA, the CDR3 is TGTGCCAGCAGCTTGTCGGGAGACTCCTACAATGAGCAGTTCTTC. It codes for CASSLSGDSYNEQFF. Variable domain in full (rest from reference TRBV5-4 and TRBJ2-1): ETGVTQSPTHLIKTRGQQVTLRCSSQSGHNTVSWYQQALGQGPQFIFQYYREEENGRGNFPPRFSGLQFPNYSSELNVNALELDDSALYLCASSLSGDSYNEQFFGPGTRLTVL.

The rearrangement links TRBV11-2 to TRBJ2-1; TRBD2 aligns across 8 bases. CDR3 size: 16 residues. Germline CDR1 reads SGHAT; CDR2 reads FQNNGV. J lost 6 bases, V lost 2 bases, and 9 bases had no gene match. The CDR3 DNA reads TGTGCCAGCAGCTTAAGTGCTTGGACTAGCCTCAATGAGCAGTTCTTC. As protein: CASSLSAWTSLNEQFF.

This chain connects TRBV11-3 to TRBJ2-5, with 7 positions matching TRBD2. From germline, CDR1 is SGHNT and CDR2 YENEEA. This CDR3 comprises 15 residues. J lost 4 bases, V lost 1 base, and 6 bases had no gene match. In DNA, the CDR3 is TGTGCCAGCAGCTTAGGCCTACAGCGGGGAGAGACCCAGTACTTC. It specifies CASSLGLQRGETQYF.

This chain joins TRBV19 and TRBJ2-7; TRBD1 might be the D (5 bases). CDR1 and CDR2 (germline): LNHDA, SQIVND (reference sequence). The CDR3 sequence is 11 residues long. V lost 5 bases to trimming and J lost 4 bases, with 6 bases between them. DNA of the CDR3: TGTGCCAGTAGTCAGGGTTACGAGCAGTACTTC. Its protein product is CASSQGYEQYF.

This sequence joins TRBV27 and TRBJ1-1, with D perhaps TRBD1 (6 bases). V shed 5 bases and J shed 5 bases, with 12 bases lying between them. The CDR3 consists of 13 residues. Per germline, CDR1 MNHEY and CDR2 SMNVEV (reference sequence). The CDR3 coding sequence is TGTGCCAGCAGTCCACAGGGTAGAACTGAAGCTTTCTTT. Translated, it gives CASSPQGRTEAFF.

V is TRBV6-1 and J is TRBJ2-7, with 9 nucleotides matching TRBD1. This CDR3 contains 15 residues. Per germline, CDR1 MNHNS and CDR2 SASEGT. V lost 4 bases and J lost 4; bases outside the gene matches: 8. CDR3 bases: TGTGCCAGCAGTGGACTCGGGACAGGGTTTTACGAGCAGTACTTC. Its protein product is CASSGLGTGFYEQYF.

The chain carries TRBV6-6 and TRBJ2-7; 12 bases line up with TRBD2. J lost 6 bases, V lost 4 bases, and 7 bases had no gene match. In germline, CDR1 is MNHNY, CDR2 SVGAGI (reference sequence). This CDR3 region has 15 residues. As DNA, the CDR3 is TGTGCCAGCAGTTGGGATACTAGCGGGAGGTTCGAGCAGTACTTC. Amino acid sequence: CASSWDTSGRFEQYF.

The rearrangement uses TRBV2 and TRBJ2-3; no clear D. There are 14 residues in the CDR3. From germline, CDR1 is SNHLY and CDR2 FYNNEI. Trimming took off 6 bases at V and 4 bases at J, with 14 bases between the two ends. This chain's CDR3 is CASRQDSYADTQYF. The CDR3 DNA sequence: TGTGCCAGCAGGCAAGACTCGTACGCAGATACGCAGTATTTT.